This is a list of T cell receptor beta chains from one sample in a study of shared clonotypes between healthy human individuals. Profiled with immunoSEQ multiplex PCR; TCRdb holds only in-frame clones, not every one. The top ten hold under 0.6% of the sample, which has about 1.1 million clones, about four fifths seen once. The source material was memory CD4+ T cells from PBMCs. These receptors were taken from a young man in good health. Some clones in this sample may be carry-over from other donors' samples. CDR3s include the opening cysteine and the closing phenylalanine or tryptophan. Fields, in order: D gene, J gene, V gene, clone size, CDR3 protein, CDR3 DNA. The D gene is left open where the match is weak. Size tells how often a clone was seen (once, few, many) or the class of an expanded clone, and some rows leave it out.

d_gene: NA
j_gene: TRBJ1-1
v_gene: TRBV6-5
abundance: NA
CDR3aa: CASSYSYLTEAFF
CDR3nt: TGTGCCAGCAGTTACTCTTACCTCACTGAAGCTTTCTTT

d_gene: NA
j_gene: TRBJ1-2
v_gene: TRBV5-6
abundance: NA
CDR3aa: CASSPGQYGYTF
CDR3nt: TGTGCCAGCAGCCCCGGACAGTATGGCTACACCTTC

d_gene: NA
j_gene: TRBJ2-1
v_gene: TRBV9
abundance: NA
CDR3aa: CASSPQLAQMSGEQFF
CDR3nt: TGTGCCAGCAGCCCCCAACTAGCTCAGATGTCTGGTGAGCAGTTCTTC

d_gene: NA
j_gene: TRBJ2-7
v_gene: TRBV10-1
abundance: NA
CDR3aa: CASSQGSMDEQYF
CDR3nt: TGCGCCAGCAGCCAGGGGAGCATGGACGAGCAGTACTTC

d_gene: NA
j_gene: TRBJ2-1
v_gene: TRBV28
abundance: NA
CDR3aa: CASRKQEYNEQFF
CDR3nt: TGTGCCAGCAGGAAACAAGAGTACAATGAGCAGTTCTTC

d_gene: TRBD1
j_gene: TRBJ1-3
v_gene: TRBV18
abundance: NA
CDR3aa: CASSTTGDLSGNTIYF
CDR3nt: TGTGCCAGCTCAACTACAGGGGACCTCTCTGGAAACACCATATATTTT

d_gene: NA
j_gene: TRBJ2-6
v_gene: TRBV29-1
abundance: once
CDR3aa: CSVDSGSGANVLTF
CDR3nt: TGCAGCGTTGATTCAGGCTCTGGGGCCAACGTCCTGACTTTC

d_gene: TRBD1
j_gene: TRBJ2-7
v_gene: TRBV14
abundance: NA
CDR3aa: CASSLKPGQGSYEQYF
CDR3nt: TGTGCCAGCAGCCTCAAGCCGGGACAGGGTTCCTACGAGCAGTACTTC

d_gene: TRBD2
j_gene: TRBJ2-1
v_gene: TRBV7-3
abundance: few
CDR3aa: CASSLGLAEYNEQFF
CDR3nt: TGTGCCAGCAGCTTGGGGCTAGCGGAATACAATGAGCAGTTCTTC

d_gene: NA
j_gene: TRBJ2-4
v_gene: TRBV6-5
abundance: many
CDR3aa: CAGSLLLAKNIQYF
CDR3nt: TGTGCCGGATCCTTATTGCTAGCCAAAAACATTCAGTACTTC

d_gene: NA
j_gene: TRBJ2-1
v_gene: TRBV7-9
abundance: NA
CDR3aa: CASSRGLFSYNEQFF
CDR3nt: TGTGCCAGCAGCCGCGGACTATTCTCCTACAATGAGCAGTTCTTC

d_gene: NA
j_gene: TRBJ1-1
v_gene: TRBV11-3
abundance: many
CDR3aa: CASSLDDTEAFF
CDR3nt: TGTGCCAGCAGCTTAGATGACACTGAAGCTTTCTTT

d_gene: NA
j_gene: TRBJ2-1
v_gene: TRBV19
abundance: NA
CDR3aa: CASSIGTYPNEQFF
CDR3nt: TGTGCCAGTAGTATCGGGACTTACCCCAATGAGCAGTTCTTC

d_gene: NA
j_gene: TRBJ2-3
v_gene: TRBV5-1
abundance: NA
CDR3aa: CASLGGTDTQYF
CDR3nt: TGCGCCAGCCTCGGGGGCACAGATACGCAGTATTTT

d_gene: NA
j_gene: TRBJ1-1
v_gene: TRBV11-3
abundance: NA
CDR3aa: CASSPRVGTEAFF
CDR3nt: TGTGCCAGCAGCCCCCGGGTAGGCACTGAAGCTTTCTTT

d_gene: TRBD1
j_gene: TRBJ1-2
v_gene: TRBV27
abundance: NA
CDR3aa: CASRDRELRDGYTF
CDR3nt: TGTGCCAGCAGGGACAGGGAACTAAGGGATGGCTACACCTTC

d_gene: TRBD1
j_gene: TRBJ1-2
v_gene: TRBV4-1
abundance: NA
CDR3aa: CASSPPGGTGEANYGYTF
CDR3nt: TGCGCCAGCAGCCCCCCAGGAGGGACAGGGGAGGCTAACTATGGCTACACCTTC

d_gene: NA
j_gene: TRBJ1-6
v_gene: TRBV7-2
abundance: NA
CDR3aa: CASSRTEMGSPLHF
CDR3nt: TGTGCCAGCAGCCGGACGGAAATGGGGTCACCCCTCCACTTT

d_gene: NA
j_gene: TRBJ2-2
v_gene: TRBV10-2
abundance: NA
CDR3aa: CASSWDRTRTGELFF
CDR3nt: TGCGCCAGCAGTTGGGACCGGACACGTACCGGGGAGCTGTTTTTT

d_gene: TRBD2
j_gene: TRBJ2-3
v_gene: TRBV7-3
abundance: many
CDR3aa: CASAAGLGEGRADTQYF
CDR3nt: TGTGCCAGCGCTGCGGGGCTCGGGGAGGGACGAGCAGATACGCAGTATTTT

d_gene: TRBD1
j_gene: TRBJ1-2
v_gene: TRBV6-5
abundance: NA
CDR3aa: CASSYRQGVNGYTF
CDR3nt: TGTGCCAGCAGTTACCGACAGGGAGTGAATGGCTACACCTTC

d_gene: NA
j_gene: TRBJ2-7
v_gene: TRBV4-3
abundance: NA
CDR3aa: CASSPRGGQGSYEQYF
CDR3nt: TGCGCCAGCAGCCCCAGAGGGGGGCAAGGCTCCTACGAGCAGTACTTC

d_gene: NA
j_gene: TRBJ1-3
v_gene: TRBV5-4
abundance: NA
CDR3aa: CASSRTGAGNTIYF
CDR3nt: TGTGCCAGCAGCAGAACAGGTGCCGGAAACACCATATATTTT

d_gene: TRBD1
j_gene: TRBJ2-7
v_gene: TRBV27
abundance: NA
CDR3aa: CASSFRDRGLYEQYF
CDR3nt: TGTGCCAGCAGCTTCAGGGACAGGGGGTTATACGAGCAGTACTTC

d_gene: NA
j_gene: TRBJ1-2
v_gene: TRBV6-5
abundance: NA
CDR3aa: CASSPGHLYGYTF
CDR3nt: TGTGCCAGCAGCCCGGGGCACCTCTATGGCTACACCTTC

d_gene: TRBD1
j_gene: TRBJ1-2
v_gene: TRBV6-1
abundance: NA
CDR3aa: CASSAGQGFWEGYTF
CDR3nt: TGTGCCAGCAGTGCCGGACAGGGATTTTGGGAGGGCTACACCTTC

d_gene: NA
j_gene: TRBJ1-5
v_gene: TRBV9
abundance: few
CDR3aa: CASSRGTDNQPQHF
CDR3nt: TGTGCCAGCAGCCGCGGGACGGACAATCAGCCCCAGCATTTT